A single T cell receptor (beta chain) is shown here with its context. The data were obtained in a study of shared T cell receptors in the human thymus. V was clipped by 4 bases and J by 0 bases, with 12 bases between them. This CDR3 spans 15 amino acids. The V gene's germline CDR1 is MNHNS and CDR2 SASEGT. Assay: immunoSEQ multiplex PCR; the TCRdb copy retains only in-frame clones and omits some. Of 630,000 or so clones in the sample, around 87% were seen once. These same data were also listed under a study on human thymus T cells. As that study records: Each of the donors was a healthy Finnish infant who was undergoing open corrective cardiac surgery for congenital heart defects. The source of the thymus tissue was resections taken during corrective heart surgery.

The sequencing input was thymocytes. V is TRBV6-1 and J is TRBJ2-5; no clear D. The TCR comes from a boy under two years old with a congenital heart defect. CDR3 region: CASSVLAVDQETQYF. The CDR3 coding sequence is TGTGCCAGCAGTGTGTTAGCAGTGGACCAAGAGACCCAGTACTTC.